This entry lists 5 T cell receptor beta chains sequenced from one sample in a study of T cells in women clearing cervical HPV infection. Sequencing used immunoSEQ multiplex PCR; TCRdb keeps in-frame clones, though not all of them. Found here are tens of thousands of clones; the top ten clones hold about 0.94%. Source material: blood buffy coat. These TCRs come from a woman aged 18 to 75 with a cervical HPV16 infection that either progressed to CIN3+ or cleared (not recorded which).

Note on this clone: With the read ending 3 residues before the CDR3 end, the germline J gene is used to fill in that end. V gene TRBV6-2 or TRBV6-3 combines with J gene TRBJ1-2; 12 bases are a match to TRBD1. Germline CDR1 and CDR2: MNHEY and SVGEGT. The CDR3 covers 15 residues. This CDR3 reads CASSPLGQGAVGYTF. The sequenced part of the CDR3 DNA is TGTGCCAGCAGTCCCTTGGGACAGGGGGCAGTAGGC.

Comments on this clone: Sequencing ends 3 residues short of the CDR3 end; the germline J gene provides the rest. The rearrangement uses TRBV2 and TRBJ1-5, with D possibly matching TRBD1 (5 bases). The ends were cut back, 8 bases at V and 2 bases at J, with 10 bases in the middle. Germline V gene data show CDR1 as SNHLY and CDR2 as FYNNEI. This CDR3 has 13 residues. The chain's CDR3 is CASSGSRNQPQHF. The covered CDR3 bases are TGTGCCAGCTCAGGGTCCCGCAATCAGCCC.

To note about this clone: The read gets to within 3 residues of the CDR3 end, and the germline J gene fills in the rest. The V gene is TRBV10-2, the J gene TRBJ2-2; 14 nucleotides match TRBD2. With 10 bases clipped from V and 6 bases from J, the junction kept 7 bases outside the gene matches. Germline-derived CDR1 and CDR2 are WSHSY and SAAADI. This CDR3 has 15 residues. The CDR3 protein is CATGTSGGGAGELFF. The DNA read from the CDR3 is TGCGCCACCGGGACTAGCGGGGGTGGGGCCGGGGAG.

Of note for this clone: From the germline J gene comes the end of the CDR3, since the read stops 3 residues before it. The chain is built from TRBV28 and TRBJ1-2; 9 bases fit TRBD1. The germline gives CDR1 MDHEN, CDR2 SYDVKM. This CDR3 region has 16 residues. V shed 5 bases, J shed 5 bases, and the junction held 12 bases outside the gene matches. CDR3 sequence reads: CASSQEQGARGYGYTF. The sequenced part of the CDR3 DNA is TGTGCCAGCAGTCAAGAACAGGGGGCAAGAGGATATGGC.

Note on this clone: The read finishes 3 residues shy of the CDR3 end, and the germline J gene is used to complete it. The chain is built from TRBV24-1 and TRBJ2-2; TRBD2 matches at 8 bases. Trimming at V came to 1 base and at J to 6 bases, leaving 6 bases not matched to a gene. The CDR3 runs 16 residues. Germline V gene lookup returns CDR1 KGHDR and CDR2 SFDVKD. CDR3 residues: CATSDFAGGFAGELFF. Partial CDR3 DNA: TGTGCCACCAGTGATTTTGCGGGGGGTTTCGCCGGGGAG.